One and the same sample provided the 17 T cell receptor beta chains below, sequenced in a study of T cell responses to AZD1222 COVID-19 vaccine. This table comes from immunoSEQ multiplex PCR, and its TCRdb copy is limited to in-frame clones, with some not included. The sample holds some 140,000 clones, about 90% seen once. The source was peripheral blood, collected on day 0 of AZD1222 vaccination. The receptors come from an adult in good health.

The CDR3, as DNA: TGTGCCAGCAGCGTAGTTAGTGGCAATGAGCAGTTCTTC. Translating gives CASSVVSGNEQFF. J is TRBJ2-1 and V is TRBV9; D is unresolved. Germline CDR1 SGDLS, CDR2 YYNGEE. The V end was cut by 0 bases, the J end by 6 bases, with 7 bases between. This CDR3 has 13 residues.

The genes are TRBV18 and TRBJ2-3, with D tentatively TRBD2 (6 bases). V was pared by 3 bases and J by 6 bases, with 16 bases between. From germline, CDR1 is KGHSH and CDR2 LQKENI. CDR3 size: 15 residues. CDR3 sequence: CASSPLGSSRDTQYF. For the CDR3, the DNA is TGTGCCAGCTCACCGCTCGGGAGTTCGAGGGATACGCAGTATTTT.

The V call is TRBV11-1, the J call TRBJ2-3, with D possibly being TRBD1 (6 bases). Trimming pared 5 bases from V and 2 bases from J, leaving 11 bases between. There are 14 residues in the CDR3. The germline CDR1 and CDR2 sequences are SGHAT and FQDESV (reference sequence). The CDR3 loop reads CASSPRDNTDTQYF. DNA of the CDR3: TGTGCCAGCAGCCCCCGGGACAACACAGATACGCAGTATTTT. The entire variable domain, with the rest obtained from reference TRBV11-1 and TRBJ2-3, is as follows: EAEVAQSPRYKITEKSQAVAFWCDPISGHATLYWYRQILGQGPELLVQFQDESVVDDSQLPKDRFSAERLKGVDSTLKIQPAELGDSAMYLCASSPRDNTDTQYFGPGTRLTVL.

This chain uses TRBV5-6 with TRBJ1-6; D is unresolved. CDR1 is SGHDT and CDR2 is YYEEEE in the germline V gene. The CDR3 length is 16 residues. Trimming shortened V by 1 base and J by 10 bases, and 18 bases separated the two germline ends. The CDR3 DNA reads TGTGCCAGCAGCTTGCTCCAGGTCCCACTGAGATCACCCCTCCACTTT. It translates to CASSLLQVPLRSPLHF.

The rearrangement uses TRBV18 and TRBJ2-5, with D unclear. The CDR3 totals 15 residues. Germline V gives CDR1 KGHSH, CDR2 LQKENI. V lost 3 bases and J 1 base, leaving 12 bases between the germline ends. The CDR3 sequence is CASSPRVSPQETQYF. CDR3 sequence (DNA): TGTGCCAGCTCACCCCGAGTCAGCCCCCAAGAGACCCAGTACTTC. Full variable domain (outside the CDR3, taken from reference TRBV18 and TRBJ2-5): NAGVMQNPRHLVRRRGQEARLRCSPMKGHSHVYWYRQLPEEGLKFMVYLQKENIIDESGMPKERFSAEFPKEGPSILRIQQVVRGDSAAYFCASSPRVSPQETQYFGPGTRLLVL.

The rearrangement links TRBV6-2 or TRBV6-3 to TRBJ1-6, with 8 bases matching TRBD1. The CDR3 spans 14 residues. Germline loops: CDR1 MNHEY, CDR2 SVGEGT. Trimming took 4 bases from V and 5 from J; bases not matched to a gene: 1. The CDR3 region has the DNA TGTGCCAGCAGTTTGGGACAGGATAATTCACCCCTCCACTTT. Translated, it gives CASSLGQDNSPLHF.

The gene calls are TRBV4-3 and TRBJ1-4, with D unresolved. CDR1 is LGHNA and CDR2 is YSLEER in the germline V gene. V was cut by 6 bases and J by 6 bases, with 17 bases left in between. This CDR3 is built from 15 residues. CDR3 amino acids: CASSQLRAEDEKLFF. The CDR3 coding sequence is TGCGCCAGCAGTCAGCTTAGGGCCGAAGATGAAAAACTGTTTTTT.

The chain employs TRBV3-1 (or the pseudogene TRBV3-2) and TRBJ1-2, with D possibly being TRBD1 (5 bases). Trimming removed 6 bases from V and 8 bases from J, with 25 bases in between. This CDR3 comprises 16 residues. Germline assignment: CDR1 LGHDT and CDR2 YNNKEL (reference sequence). The CDR3 DNA reads as TGTGCCAGCAGTAGCCTGGGGGGTGCAGGGTCGCGGGGCTACACCTTC. Translation: CASSSLGGAGSRGYTF.

The gene calls are TRBV18 and TRBJ1-1; D unclear. Germline values: CDR1 KGHSH, CDR2 LQKENI. The CDR3 length is 13 residues. Trimming pared 5 bases from V and 7 bases from J, leaving 14 bases between. CDR3 amino acids: CASSASLDGEAFF. The CDR3 DNA follows: TGTGCCAGCTCAGCATCTCTGGATGGTGAAGCTTTCTTT.

The chain couples TRBV7-9 to TRBJ2-6; a possible D gene is TRBD1 (7 bases). Between the trimmed V and J ends, which lost 5 bases and 0 bases, there was a span of 11 bases. This CDR3 has 16 residues. The germline V gene encodes CDR1 SEHNR and CDR2 FQNEAQ (reference sequence). Here the CDR3 DNA reads TGTGCCAGCAGCCCAGGGGGGTTCTCTGGGGCCAACGTCCTGACTTTC. Its translation is CASSPGGFSGANVLTF.

The chain recombines TRBV11-2 with TRBJ2-7; a possible D gene is TRBD1 (6 bases). Germline V CDR1 and CDR2: SGHAT, FQNNGV. The CDR3 has 14 amino acids. The V and J ends lost 2 bases and 3 bases respectively, with 11 bases between them. The CDR3 DNA reads as TGTGCCAGCAGCTTACTCCGGGACAACTACGAGCAGTACTTC. It yields the protein CASSLLRDNYEQYF.

The chain couples TRBV1 to TRBJ1-1. TRBV1 is deemed a pseudogene. The CDR3 length is 20 residues. Written as DNA, the CDR3 is TGCACCAGCAGCCAAGATTCGCTCGTATCCCCAGGGAGCCTGAACACTGAAGCTTTCTTT. Protein sequence: CTSSQDSLVSPGSLNTEAFF.

The V gene is TRBV6-5, the J gene TRBJ2-5; D is possibly TRBD1 (8 bases). This CDR3 contains 14 residues. Trimming took off 7 bases at V and 5 bases at J, with 17 bases between the two ends. The germline V gene encodes CDR1 MNHEY and CDR2 SVGAGI. This CDR3 is CASTTGGEPETQYF. CDR3 DNA sequence: TGTGCCAGCACCACAGGGGGGGAGCCGGAGACCCAGTACTTC.

This clone occurred once. The chain joins TRBV7-2 to TRBJ2-7; TRBD2 matches 7 bases. CDR1 and CDR2 from the germline V gene are SGHTA and FQGNSA. The J segment lost 7 bases and the V segment lost 8 bases, leaving 11 bases of the junction unmatched. The CDR3 extends over 13 amino acids. The CDR3 loop is CASLPGWGGEQYF. CDR3 DNA: TGTGCCAGCCTTCCGGGGTGGGGAGGGGAGCAGTACTTC.

The chain couples TRBV19 to TRBJ2-3; 7 nucleotides match TRBD2. This CDR3 spans 17 amino acids. CDR1 and CDR2 (germline): LNHDA, SQIVND (reference sequence). Germline trimming cut 4 bases from V and 0 bases from J; bases unmatched to any gene: 10. The CDR3 region is CASSNRPSGLSTDTQYF. The DNA for the CDR3 is TGTGCCAGTAGTAACCGCCCTAGCGGCCTAAGCACAGATACGCAGTATTTT. Together with reference TRBV19 and TRBJ2-3, the CDR3 gives the full variable domain: DGGITQSPKYLFRKEGQNVTLSCEQNLNHDAMYWYRQDPGQGLRLIYYSQIVNDFQKGDIAEGYSVSREKKESFPLTVTSAQKNPTAFYLCASSNRPSGLSTDTQYFGPGTRLTVL.

This chain joins TRBV29-1 and TRBJ1-5; D is unresolved. This CDR3 spans 13 amino acids. Per the germline V gene, CDR1 is SQVTM and CDR2 is ANQGSEA. Trimming took off 4 bases at V and 1 base at J, with 8 bases between the two ends. CDR3 nucleotides: TGCAGCGTTGGGGCAGAAAGCAATCAGCCCCAGCATTTT. Translating gives CSVGAESNQPQHF.

This clone occurred once. The chain is built from TRBV5-6 and TRBJ1-1; 7 nucleotides agree with TRBD1. The germline V gene encodes CDR1 SGHDT and CDR2 YYEEEE. This CDR3 is built from 16 residues. The V segment lost 1 base and the J segment 0 bases; nucleotides outside the gene matches: 6. The CDR3: CASSLLMDRLNTEAFF. Here the CDR3 DNA reads TGTGCCAGCAGCTTGCTTATGGACAGGCTGAACACTGAAGCTTTCTTT.